Following are 17 T cell receptor beta chains from one sample sequenced in a study of T cell repertoires in cytomegalovirus infection. These receptors' targets are unknown. TCRdb called the reads again in MiXCR, with one record for every CDR3 protein. The table has 310,000 or so distinct CDR3 sequences, 20% to 25% seen once. This material consisted of cultured PBMCs, taken from culture after CMV antigen stimulation. The receptors were gathered from a human donor in good health (CMV status not recorded). Some clones in this sample may be carry-over from other donors' samples.

This clonotype was seen only a few times. The chain joins TRBV9 to TRBJ1-5, with 10 bases aligning to TRBD1. CDR1 is SGDLS, CDR2 YYNGEE, per germline. This CDR3 has 15 residues. The V gene end was trimmed by 4 bases and the J gene end by 5 bases; junction bases not matched to a gene: 6. The CDR3 protein is CASSPAGTGDQPQHF. For the CDR3, the DNA is TGTGCCAGCAGCCCAGCCGGGACAGGGGATCAGCCCCAGCATTTT.

The chain couples TRBV10-3 to TRBJ2-3; D may match TRBD1 or TRBD2 (5 bases each). The CDR3 has 14 residues. Germline assignment: CDR1 ENHRY and CDR2 SYGVKD. Trimming shortened V by 5 bases and J by 5 bases, and 14 bases separated the two germline ends. This chain's CDR3 is CAISTPQGVDTQYF. The CDR3 DNA is TGTGCCATCAGTACCCCTCAGGGAGTAGATACGCAGTATTTT.

This chain joins TRBV6-4 and TRBJ2-1, with 11 nucleotides matching TRBD2. The CDR3 extends over 14 amino acids. Germline-derived CDR1 and CDR2 are MRHNA and SNTAGT. J was trimmed by 6 bases and V by 4 bases; bases with no gene match: 2. The CDR3, as DNA: TGTGCCAGCAGTGTCGGGACTAGCGGCAATGAGCAGTTCTTC. Amino acids: CASSVGTSGNEQFF.

Ten or more counts support this clonotype. This CDR3 is CASSLRGQRYEQYF. The CDR3 bases are TGTGCCAGCAGCTTAAGGGGACAGCGATACGAGCAGTACTTC. The chain joins TRBV7-2 to TRBJ2-7, with 7 nucleotides matching TRBD1. Germline V CDR1 and CDR2: SGHTA, FQGNSA. This CDR3 is built from 14 residues. J was trimmed by 4 bases and V by 2 bases; bases with no gene match: 5.

The chain combines TRBV10-1 with TRBJ2-5, with 8 positions matching TRBD2. CDR1 is WNHNN and CDR2 is SYGVQD in the germline V gene (reference sequence). V gave up 4 bases and J gave up 4 bases; unmatched junction bases: 5. There are 14 residues in the CDR3. This chain's CDR3 is CASSAAGGGETQYF. The CDR3 coding sequence is TGCGCCAGCAGTGCCGCGGGAGGAGGAGAGACCCAGTACTTC.

This clonotype showed up just a few times. CDR3 residues: CASSTPGAADGYTF. The CDR3 nucleotides read TGTGCCAGCAGTACGCCAGGGGCAGCAGATGGCTACACCTTC. The chain joins TRBV7-2 to TRBJ1-2; D perhaps matches TRBD1 (6 bases). CDR1 is SGHTA and CDR2 is FQGNSA in the germline V gene. The V and J ends lost 6 bases and 6 bases respectively, with 17 bases between them. The CDR3 runs 14 residues.

This clonotype was detected many times. One end of the junction fails to match germline, which may point to a read error. The V and J genes are TRBV7-8 and TRBJ1-1; D possibly corresponds to TRBD1 (5 bases). The CDR3 sequence is 14 residues long. Germline V gene lookup returns CDR1 SGHVS and CDR2 FQNEAQ. The CDR3 DNA sequence: TGTGCCAGCAGCTTACGGGGGTTGAAAACTGAAGCTTTCTTT. It yields the protein CASSLRGLKTEAFF.

The chain joins TRBV7-9 to TRBJ1-3; D call uncertain. Germline lookup yields CDR1 SEHNR and CDR2 FQNEAQ (reference sequence). This CDR3 is 13 amino acids long. V gave up 8 bases and J gave up 6 bases, with 14 bases separating them. As DNA, the CDR3 is TGTGCCAGCGGCCACAGCGATAAAAACACCATATATTTT. Translation: CASGHSDKNTIYF.

This clonotype showed up many times. The chain joins TRBV7-9 to TRBJ1-1, with TRBD1 as a possible D gene (5 bases). The V end was cut by 0 bases, the J end by 1 base, with 12 bases between. This CDR3 comprises 16 residues. Germline CDR1 SEHNR, CDR2 FQNEAQ (reference sequence). As DNA, the CDR3 is TGTGCCAGCAGCTTAGCGCAAATAGGGACGAACACTGAAGCTTTCTTT. As protein: CASSLAQIGTNTEAFF. The variable domain in full, with the rest retrieved from reference TRBV7-9 and TRBJ1-1, is DTGVSQNPRHKITKRGQNVTFRCDPISEHNRLYWYRQTLGQGPEFLTYFQNEAQLEKSRLLSDRFSAERPKGSFSTLEIQRTEQGDSAMYLCASSLAQIGTNTEAFFGQGTRLTVV.

This clonotype was seen more than once but under ten times. The chain recombines TRBV12-3 or TRBV12-4 with TRBJ2-3, with D perhaps matching TRBD2 (6 bases). The germline V and J ends were trimmed by 10 bases and 3 bases, with 14 bases remaining between them. The CDR3 is 13 amino acids. The CDR3 DNA reads as TGTGCCACCCTTCTGAGCGGGACAGATACGCAGTATTTT. Translated: CATLLSGTDTQYF.

This clonotype was seen more than once but under ten times. The V call is TRBV7-9, the J call TRBJ1-2; D is unclear. Germline V gene sequence: CDR1 SEHNR, CDR2 FQNEAQ (reference sequence). This CDR3 is built from 14 residues. The germline V and J ends were trimmed by 7 bases and 8 bases, with 20 bases remaining between them. In DNA form, the CDR3 reads TGTGCCAGCACCTCCGCTTGGGGTGGAGGCGGCTACACCTTC. It yields the protein CASTSAWGGGGYTF.

The chain is built from TRBV14 and TRBJ1-1; D is unclear. CDR3 length equals 14 residues. Trimming took off 1 base at V and 5 bases at J, with 11 bases between the two ends. The germline gives CDR1 SGHDN, CDR2 FVKESK. The CDR3 DNA follows: TGTGCCAGCAGCCAAGCGGGAGCGTGGACTGAAGCTTTCTTT. Encoded protein: CASSQAGAWTEAFF.

This clonotype was seen more than once but under ten times. The chain is built from TRBV7-9 and TRBJ2-1, with 7 bases fitting TRBD1. The CDR3 has 14 residues. The ends lost 5 bases at V and 5 bases at J; junction bases unmatched: 6. Germline V gene data show CDR1 as SEHNR and CDR2 as FQNEAQ (reference sequence). This CDR3 reads CASSLVGTDNEQFF. The CDR3 DNA sequence: TGTGCCAGCAGCCTTGTCGGGACAGACAATGAGCAGTTCTTC.

The chain has TRBV2 and TRBJ1-4; 8 nucleotides align to TRBD1. CDR3 length equals 15 residues. Unmatched junction bases numbered 7, after V lost 4 bases and J lost 6 bases. Germline values: CDR1 SNHLY, CDR2 FYNNEI. In DNA, the CDR3 is TGTGCCAGCAGTGGTGACAGGGGCGGCTATGAAAAACTGTTTTTT. It specifies CASSGDRGGYEKLFF.

This rearrangement joins TRBV5-1 to TRBJ2-2; D not resolved. The CDR3 is 15 residues long. Germline V gene data show CDR1 as SGHRS and CDR2 as YFSETQ. V lost 2 bases and J 0 bases, leaving 8 bases between the germline ends. CDR3 DNA sequence: TGCGCCAGCAGCTTCGGTTCCACGAACACCGGGGAGCTGTTTTTT. Translated: CASSFGSTNTGELFF.

This clonotype turned up a few times. This chain uses TRBV4-3 with TRBJ1-4; D remains ambiguous. The CDR3 consists of 15 residues. Germline V gene data show CDR1 as LGHNA and CDR2 as YSLEER. The germline V and J ends were trimmed by 5 bases and 8 bases, with 18 bases remaining between them. The CDR3: CASSSIEGGKEKLFF. The CDR3 DNA reads TGCGCCAGCAGCTCTATTGAGGGAGGAAAGGAAAAACTGTTTTTT.

This clonotype has only a few counts. This rearrangement joins TRBV5-1 to TRBJ1-4, with D possibly TRBD1 on 5 matching bases. CDR1 is SGHRS and CDR2 is YFSETQ in the germline V gene. Trimming removed 0 bases from V and 1 base from J, with 13 bases in between. The CDR3 length is 17 residues. CDR3 region: CASSLGDGSETNEKLFF. The CDR3 DNA reads TGCGCCAGCAGCTTGGGGGACGGATCAGAAACTAATGAAAAACTGTTTTTT.